This T cell receptor (beta chain) was sequenced in a study of T cell changes during pregnancy in multiple sclerosis. Concerning this clone: The sample carries other DNA sequences with the same CDR3.

Sequencing was performed with immunoSEQ multiplex PCR; in TCRdb, only in-frame clones are kept and a portion is missing. The sample consists of tens of thousands of clones, roughly 93% of them appearing once. Germline CDR1 is SGHRS and CDR2 is YFSETQ. The length of the CDR3 is 14 residues. V was clipped by 1 base and J by 1 base, with 5 bases between them. The sequence was obtained from a female donor with multiple sclerosis, enrolled in a pregnancy study. The sample consisted of peripheral blood, taken in the second trimester of pregnancy. The chain links TRBV5-1 to TRBJ2-2; maybe TRBD1 (5 bases). The CDR3 region is CASSLTGNTGELFF. CDR3 DNA sequence: TGCGCCAGCAGCTTGACAGGGAACACCGGGGAGCTGTTTTTT.